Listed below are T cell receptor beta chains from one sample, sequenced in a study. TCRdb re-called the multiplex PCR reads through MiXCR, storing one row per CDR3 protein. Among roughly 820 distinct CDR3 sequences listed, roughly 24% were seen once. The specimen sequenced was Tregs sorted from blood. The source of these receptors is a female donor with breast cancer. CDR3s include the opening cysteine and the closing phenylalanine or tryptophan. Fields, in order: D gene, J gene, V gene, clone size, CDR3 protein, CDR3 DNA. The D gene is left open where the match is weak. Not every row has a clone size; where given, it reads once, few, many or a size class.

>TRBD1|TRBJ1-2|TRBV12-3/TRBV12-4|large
CASIGGGGYGYTF
TGTGCCAGTATCGGAGGGGGCGGCTATGGCTACACCTTC
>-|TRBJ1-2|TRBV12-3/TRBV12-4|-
CASSLYGGYTF
TGTGCCAGCAGTTTATATGGCGGCTACACCTTC
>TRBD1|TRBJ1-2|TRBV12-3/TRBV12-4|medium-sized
CASSPRTGDGYTF
TGTGCCAGCAGCCCGAGGACAGGGGACGGCTACACCTTC
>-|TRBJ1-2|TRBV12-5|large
CASGPELHYGYTF
TGTGCTAGTGGTCCAGAACTGCACTATGGCTACACCTTC
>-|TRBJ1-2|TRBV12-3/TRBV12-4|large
CASSLYRRTYGYTF
TGTGCCAGCAGTTTATACAGGAGAACCTATGGCTACACCTTC
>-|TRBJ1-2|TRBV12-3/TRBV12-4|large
CASRRRGYGYTF
TGTGCCAGCAGACGACGGGGCTATGGCTACACCTTC
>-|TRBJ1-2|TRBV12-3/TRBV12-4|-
CASSLSNSYGYTF
TGTGCCAGCAGTTTATCTAACAGCTATGGCTACACCTTC
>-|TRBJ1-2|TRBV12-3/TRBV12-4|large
CASRTEGRKVGYTF
TGTGCCAGCAGGACAGAGGGGCGGAAGGTTGGCTACACCTTC
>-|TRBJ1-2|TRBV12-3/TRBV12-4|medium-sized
CASSSDRSYGYTF
TGTGCCAGCAGCTCTGACAGAAGCTATGGCTACACCTTC
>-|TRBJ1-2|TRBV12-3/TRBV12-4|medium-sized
CASSSFVFGYTF
TGTGCCAGCAGTTCGTTTGTCTTTGGCTACACCTTC
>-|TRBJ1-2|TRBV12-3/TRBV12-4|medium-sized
CASTSDLGYTF
TGTGCCAGCACTTCCGATTTAGGCTACACCTTC
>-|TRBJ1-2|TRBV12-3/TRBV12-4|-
CASSLAGFGYTF
TGTGCCAGCAGTTTAGCTGGGTTTGGCTACACCTTC
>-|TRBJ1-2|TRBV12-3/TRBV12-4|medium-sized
CASSRHNYGYTF
TGTGCCAGCAGTCGCCATAACTATGGCTACACCTTC
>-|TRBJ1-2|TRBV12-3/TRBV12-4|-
CASSRQVHGYTF
TGTGCCAGCAGTCGACAGGTTCATGGCTACACCTTC
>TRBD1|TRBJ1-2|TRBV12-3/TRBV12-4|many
CASSLPTGTGYGYTF
TGTGCCAGCAGTCTACCGACAGGGACGGGCTATGGCTACACCTTC
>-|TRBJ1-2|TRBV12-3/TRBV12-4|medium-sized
CASSLVWPDGGYTF
TGTGCCAGCAGTTTAGTTTGGCCTGACGGTGGCTACACCTTC
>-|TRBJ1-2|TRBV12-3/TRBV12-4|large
CASSLGYYGYTF
TGTGCCAGCAGCCTGGGTTACTATGGCTACACCTTC
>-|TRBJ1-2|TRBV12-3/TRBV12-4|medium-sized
CASSHNRLGYGYTF
TGTGCCAGCAGCCACAACAGGCTCGGGTATGGCTACACCTTC
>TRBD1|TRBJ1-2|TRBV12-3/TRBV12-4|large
CASTSGTANYGYTF
TGTGCCAGCACCTCAGGGACAGCAAACTATGGCTACACCTTC
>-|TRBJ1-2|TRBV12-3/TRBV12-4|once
CASSLRTGRMSYTF
TGTGCCAGCAGTTTACGTACAGGGAGGATGAGCTACACCTTC
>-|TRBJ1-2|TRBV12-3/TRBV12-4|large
CASSYALGQGQNYGYTF
TGTGCCAGCAGCTATGCCCTGGGGCAGGGCCAGAACTATGGCTACACCTTC
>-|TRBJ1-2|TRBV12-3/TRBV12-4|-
CASSPVRNNYGYTF
TGTGCCAGCAGTCCCGTGCGGAATAACTATGGCTACACCTTC
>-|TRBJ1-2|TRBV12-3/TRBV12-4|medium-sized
CASSTGSAGYTF
TGTGCCAGCAGTACAGGGTCAGCTGGCTACACCTTC
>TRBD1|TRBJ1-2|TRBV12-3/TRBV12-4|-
CASSPGQGKGYGYTF
TGTGCCAGCAGTCCGGGACAGGGGAAAGGCTATGGCTACACCTTC
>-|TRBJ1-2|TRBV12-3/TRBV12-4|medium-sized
CASTPTQDSGRRTF
TGTGCCAGCACCCCAACGCAGGATTCTGGTCGCCGCACCTTC
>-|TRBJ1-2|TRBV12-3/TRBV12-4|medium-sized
CASSLEGGHVTF
TGTGCCAGCAGTTTAGAGGGAGGCCATGTCACCTTC
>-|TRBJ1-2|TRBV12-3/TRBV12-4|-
CASSLQSFYGYTF
TGTGCCAGCAGTTTACAGAGTTTCTATGGCTACACCTTC
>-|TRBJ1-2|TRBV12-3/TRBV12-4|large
CASSLVANYGYTF
TGTGCCAGCAGTTTAGTAGCTAACTATGGCTACACCTTC
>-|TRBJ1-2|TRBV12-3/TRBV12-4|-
CASSSDQHDYGYTF
TGTGCCAGCAGTTCGGACCAGCATGACTATGGCTACACCTTC
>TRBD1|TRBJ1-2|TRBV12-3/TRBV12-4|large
CASSYRDRENGYTF
TGTGCCAGCAGTTACCGGGACAGGGAGAATGGCTACACCTTC
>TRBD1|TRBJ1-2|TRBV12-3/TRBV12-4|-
CASSYPGQGHTF
TGTGCCAGCAGCTACCCGGGACAGGGTCACACCTTC
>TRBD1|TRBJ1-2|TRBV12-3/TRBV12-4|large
CASSHLGQVDGYTF
TGTGCCAGCAGTCACCTGGGACAGGTGGATGGCTACACCTTC
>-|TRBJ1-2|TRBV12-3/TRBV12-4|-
CASREHGAHYGYTF
TGTGCCAGCAGAGAGCACGGGGCCCACTATGGCTACACCTTC
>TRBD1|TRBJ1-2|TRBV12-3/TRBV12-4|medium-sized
CASSSTGSGNGYTF
TGTGCCAGCAGTTCGACAGGGAGCGGAAATGGCTACACCTTC
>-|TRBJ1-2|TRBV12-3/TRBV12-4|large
CASSFLYGYTF
TGTGCCAGCAGTTTCCTTTATGGCTACACCTTC
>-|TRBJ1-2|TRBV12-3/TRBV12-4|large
CASSRPTRHPSYGYTF
TGTGCCAGCAGCAGACCGACCCGGCATCCTAGTTATGGCTACACCTTC
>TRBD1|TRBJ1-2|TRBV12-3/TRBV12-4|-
CASLGTGASYTF
TGTGCCAGCCTCGGTACAGGGGCTAGCTACACCTTC
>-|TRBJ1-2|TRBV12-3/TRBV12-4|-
CASRTANYGYTF
TGTGCCTCTAGAACAGCAAACTATGGCTACACCTTC
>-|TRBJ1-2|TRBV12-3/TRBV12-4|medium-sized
CASSLTLTGPYGYTF
TGTGCCAGCAGTTTAACCTTAACAGGGCCCTATGGCTACACCTTC